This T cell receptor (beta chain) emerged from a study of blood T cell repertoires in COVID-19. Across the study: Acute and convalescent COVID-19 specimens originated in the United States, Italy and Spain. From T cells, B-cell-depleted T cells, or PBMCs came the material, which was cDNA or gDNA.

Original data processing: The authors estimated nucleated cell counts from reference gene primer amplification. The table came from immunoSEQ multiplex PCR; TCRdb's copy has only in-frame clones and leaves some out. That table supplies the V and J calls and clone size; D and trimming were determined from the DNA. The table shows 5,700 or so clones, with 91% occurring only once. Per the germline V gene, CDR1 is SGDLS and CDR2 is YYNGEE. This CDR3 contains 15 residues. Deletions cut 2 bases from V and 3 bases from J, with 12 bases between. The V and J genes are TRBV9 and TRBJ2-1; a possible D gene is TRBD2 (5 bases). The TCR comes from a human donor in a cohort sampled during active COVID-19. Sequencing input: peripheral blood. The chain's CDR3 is CASSVEGKGYNEQFF. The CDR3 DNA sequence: TGTGCCAGCAGCGTTGAGGGAAAGGGCTACAATGAGCAGTTCTTC.